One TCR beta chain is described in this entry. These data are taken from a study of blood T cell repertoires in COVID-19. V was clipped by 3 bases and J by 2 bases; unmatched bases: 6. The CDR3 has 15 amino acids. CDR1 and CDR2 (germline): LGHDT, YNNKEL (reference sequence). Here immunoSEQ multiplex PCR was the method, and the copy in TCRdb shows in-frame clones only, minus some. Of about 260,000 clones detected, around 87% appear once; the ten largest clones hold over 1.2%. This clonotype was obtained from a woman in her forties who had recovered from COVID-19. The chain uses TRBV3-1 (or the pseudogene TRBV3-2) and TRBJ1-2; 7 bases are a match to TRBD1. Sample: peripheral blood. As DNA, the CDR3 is TGTGCCAGCAGCCACCTACAGGGGAAGAACTATGGCTACACCTTC. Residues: CASSHLQGKNYGYTF.